The entry below describes one TCR beta chain. This CDR3 contains 14 residues. The germline V gene encodes CDR1 SGHTA and CDR2 FQGNSA. The V and J ends lost 3 bases and 5 bases respectively, with 13 bases between them. The data were obtained in a study of blood T cell repertoires in COVID-19. Study-level background: Specimens from acute and convalescent COVID-19 originated in the United States, Italy and Spain. T cells, B-cell-depleted T cells, or PBMCs supplied cDNA or gDNA.

In the original workflow: Quantification of nucleated cells was approximated via reference gene primer amplification. Sequencing used immunoSEQ multiplex PCR; TCRdb keeps in-frame clones, though not all of them. V, J and clone size are taken as reported in that table, and D and trimming were inferred from the DNA itself. The sample yields more than 85,000 clones, 88% seen once. This clonotype was obtained from a woman aged 50 to 65 with acute or convalescent COVID-19. V gene TRBV7-2 combines with J gene TRBJ2-5, with a possible D match to TRBD1 (6 bases). Sequencing input: peripheral blood. CDR3 nucleotides: TGTGCCAGCAGCTTTCAGGGGACGATCGAGACCCAGTACTTC. Amino acid sequence: CASSFQGTIETQYF.